This TCR beta chain was retrieved from a study of blood T cell repertoires in COVID-19. Overall study context: Whether acute or convalescent, the COVID-19 samples came from the United States, Italy and Spain.

This CDR3 has 16 residues. V was pared by 6 bases and J by 1 base, with 17 bases between. Original methodology: Reference gene primer amplification in the assay estimated nucleated cell counts. The protocol was immunoSEQ multiplex PCR, while the TCRdb copy is restricted to in-frame clones and leaves out a portion. That table supplies the V and J calls and clone size; D and trimming were determined from the DNA. The sample records tens of thousands of clones, approximately 86% being singletons. The sequenced sample was peripheral blood. This TCR was sampled from a woman in her 50s with active or convalescent COVID-19. The J gene is TRBJ1-3, the V gene TRBV5-7, with D possibly TRBD1 on 6 matching bases. TRBV5-7 falls under the ORF class, with uncertain function. DNA of the CDR3: TGTGCCAGCATCCTTAGAGGGGGTAGTTCTGGAAACACCATATATTTT. Translation: CASILRGGSSGNTIYF.